Shown below are 10 T cell receptor beta chains from a single sample sequenced in a study of blood T cell repertoires in COVID-19. Libraries were prepared by immunoSEQ multiplex PCR; TCRdb keeps only in-frame clonotypes and omits some of them. The profile covers some 150,000 clones, with over 75% appearing a single time and about 2.9% taken by the ten largest. Sequencing input: PBMCs or T cells enriched from blood (not recorded which). The origin of the receptors is a woman in her fifties or sixties who had recovered from COVID-19.

J is TRBJ2-7 and V is TRBV5-4, with 8 positions matching TRBD1. This CDR3 is 17 amino acids long. The trim removed 2 bases at V and 2 bases at J, leaving 12 bases unmatched. Germline loops: CDR1 SGHNT, CDR2 YYREEE (reference sequence). The CDR3 sequence is CASSFRRQGTTTYEQYF. For the CDR3, the DNA is TGTGCCAGCAGCTTTAGGCGACAGGGGACGACTACCTACGAGCAGTACTTC.

The genes are TRBV5-1 and TRBJ2-2, with 8 bases that match TRBD2. The CDR3 loop spans 15 amino acids. With V trimmed by 4 bases and J by 2 bases, 4 bases remained unmatched. Germline V CDR1 and CDR2: SGHRS, YFSETQ. Here the CDR3 reads CASSRLATNTGELFF. CDR3 nucleotides: TGCGCCAGCAGCCGACTAGCGACAAACACCGGGGAGCTGTTTTTT.

The table lists this clone with a few counts. DNA for the CDR3: TGCAGTGCTAGTATCGGGGGGGCCGGCACTGAAGCTTTCTTT. It encodes CSASIGGAGTEAFF. The chain links TRBV20-1 to TRBJ1-1, with D perhaps matching TRBD1 (6 bases). V lost 3 bases and J 4 bases, leaving 15 bases between the germline ends. CDR3 length: 14 amino acids. Looked up from germline, CDR1 is DFQATT and CDR2 is SNEGSKA (reference sequence).

This clone was detected only once. V and J are TRBV11-1 and TRBJ1-3, with TRBD1 as a possible D gene (6 bases). Germline V gene data show CDR1 as SGHAT and CDR2 as FQDESV (reference sequence). V was cut by 3 bases and J by 0 bases, with 9 bases left in between. The CDR3 totals 15 residues. CDR3 DNA: TGTGCCAGCAGCTTCTCGGACAGCTCTGGAAACACCATATATTTT. Translation gives CASSFSDSSGNTIYF.

The gene calls are TRBV5-1 and TRBJ1-3; no reliable D call. Germline CDR1 and CDR2: SGHRS and YFSETQ. V lost 1 base and J 0 bases, leaving 5 bases between the germline ends. The CDR3 consists of 14 residues. The CDR3 loop reads CASSLTRSGNTIYF. The CDR3 DNA sequence: TGCGCCAGCAGCTTGACACGCTCTGGAAACACCATATATTTT.

V and J are TRBV16 and TRBJ2-1; D perhaps matches TRBD1 (6 bases). The CDR3 spans 14 residues. The germline gives CDR1 KGHSY, CDR2 FQNENV. Trimming cost V 3 bases and J 6 bases, with 12 bases left between them. This CDR3 reads CASSHPADSNEQFF. CDR3 sequence (DNA): TGTGCCAGCAGCCACCCCGCGGACAGCAATGAGCAGTTCTTC.

This sequence joins TRBV11-2 and TRBJ2-3, with 10 bases aligning to TRBD2. V trimming: 2 bases; J trimming: 2 bases; junction bases outside the gene matches: 7. Germline CDR1 reads SGHAT; CDR2 reads FQNNGV. The CDR3 length is 17 residues. The DNA for the CDR3 is TGTGCCAGCAGCTTAACTAGCGGGACCCTCCACACAGATACGCAGTATTTT. Translating gives CASSLTSGTLHTDTQYF.

The genes are TRBV6-1 and TRBJ2-1; D not certain. The CDR3 runs to 12 residues. Germline V gives CDR1 MNHNS, CDR2 SASEGT. The V end was cut by 3 bases, the J end by 4 bases, with 4 bases between. The CDR3 DNA is TGTGCCAGCAGTGACAGGTACAATGAGCAGTTCTTC. Protein: CASSDRYNEQFF.

The rearrangement joins TRBV3-1 (or the pseudogene TRBV3-2) to TRBJ2-7, with TRBD2 matching over 15 bases. The V and J ends lost 6 bases and 7 bases, in that order; junction bases with no gene match: 7. The CDR3 has 15 residues. Germline V CDR1 and CDR2: LGHDT, YNNKEL (reference sequence). The CDR3 spells CASSGGLAGGGEQYF. CDR3 in DNA: TGTGCCAGCAGTGGGGGACTAGCGGGAGGAGGGGAGCAGTACTTC.

V usage is TRBV28 and J usage is TRBJ2-5; 8 bases fit TRBD2. Germline V gene sequence: CDR1 MDHEN, CDR2 SYDVKM. This CDR3 spans 15 amino acids. J lost 3 bases, V lost 3 bases, and 6 bases had no gene match. The CDR3 DNA is TGTGCCAGCAGTTTCCCCCCGGGGGGGGAAGAGACCCAGTACTTC. Its translation: CASSFPPGGEETQYF.